Below, one TCR beta chain is given with its context. The sample is drawn from a study of T cells expressing NK-cell markers. One entry per CDR3 protein, without DNA, is what TCRdb gives after re-calling the 5' RACE reads. The sample's table shows about 260,000 distinct CDR3 sequences. CDR3 length: 19 residues. CDR1 is SGHTA, CDR2 FQGNSA, per germline. Sequencing was performed on blood T cells: a sorted CD56 or NKG2C T cell subset, CD4+ or CD8+ T cells, or bulk PBMC T cells (not recorded which). This TCR was sampled from a man younger than 35 in good health. The gene calls are TRBV7-2 and TRBJ2-1; there is no DNA to check the TCRdb D call of TRBD2. The CDR3 is CASSTYGLAGSSSYNEQFF.